This entry lists 5 T cell receptor beta chains sequenced from one sample in a study of siplizumab effects on memory and regulatory T cells. Clones were read by immunoSEQ multiplex PCR, and TCRdb kept only the in-frame ones, dropping some. This table has fewer than 85,000 clones, roughly 94% appearing once. Material for sequencing was CD8+ T cells sorted from blood. These receptor sequences come from a human donor in good health.

The chain's CDR3 is CASSPGQGRTDTQYF. The CDR3 DNA reads TGTGCCAGCAGCCCAGGACAGGGACGCACAGATACGCAGTATTTT. The chain is built from TRBV13 and TRBJ2-3, with TRBD1 identical over 8 bases. The CDR3 consists of 15 residues. The J segment lost 1 base and the V segment lost 5 bases, leaving 5 bases of the junction unmatched. Germline values: CDR1 PRHDT, CDR2 FYEKMQ (reference sequence).

The genes are TRBV7-9 and TRBJ2-5, with 7 nucleotides matching TRBD1. The CDR3 is 17 amino acids. Germline trimming cut 7 bases from V and 5 bases from J; bases unmatched to any gene: 19. The germline gives CDR1 SEHNR, CDR2 FQNEAQ (reference sequence). As DNA, the CDR3 is TGTGCCAGCAATGAAGGATACCCGACAGGGAAGGCGGAGACCCAGTACTTC. Its protein product is CASNEGYPTGKAETQYF.

V and J are TRBV19 and TRBJ2-7; possibly TRBD1 for D (6 bases). Germline CDR1 is LNHDA and CDR2 is SQIVND (reference sequence). The CDR3 runs to 15 residues. V lost 3 bases and J lost 3, with 15 bases in between. In DNA form, the CDR3 reads TGTGCCAGTAGTATTGGACAGACGATGATCTACGAGCAGTACTTC. It translates to CASSIGQTMIYEQYF.

The CDR3 reads CASSERLAGGANTGELFF. In DNA form, the CDR3 reads TGTGCCAGCAGTGAAAGACTAGCGGGAGGGGCGAACACCGGGGAGCTGTTTTTT. This chain joins TRBV6-1 and TRBJ2-2, with 14 bases aligning to TRBD2. There are 18 residues in the CDR3. Germline loops: CDR1 MNHNS, CDR2 SASEGT. The trim removed 2 bases at V and 0 bases at J, leaving 2 bases unmatched.

V is TRBV6-5 and J is TRBJ1-5, with D possibly being TRBD1 (5 bases). The germline V and J ends were trimmed by 2 bases and 2 bases, with 7 bases remaining between them. CDR3 length equals 14 residues. Germline CDR1 is MNHEY and CDR2 is SVGAGI. The CDR3 protein is CASSYGGGNQPQHF. The DNA for the CDR3 is TGTGCCAGCAGTTACGGAGGGGGCAATCAGCCCCAGCATTTT.